This T cell receptor beta chain emerged from a study of pediatric ulcerative colitis (dated by TCRdb to the late 2010s). The study in broad terms: Nine newly diagnosed, treatment-naive pediatric ulcerative colitis patients and a few non-IBD control children each provided paired blood and rectal samples.

Reading the germline V gene (reference sequence) gives CDR1 LNHDA and CDR2 SQIVND. The CDR3 measures 12 amino acids from cysteine to phenylalanine. Of all the DNA, just the CDR3 is kept, 36 bases in frame from base 1. The germline V end is reduced by 6 bases and the J end by 5 bases; junction bases left unmatched: 0. Of note for this clone: It lacks a known antigen. The input lacks base qualities; no much larger clone sits a single base away.

Overall study results and their limits: A couple of rectal CDR3 clonotypes turned up in every ulcerative colitis patient but in none of the controls. Features of the rectal repertoire distinguished controls, mild-moderate colitis patients and acute severe colitis patients, and in acute severe colitis rectal diversity was lower because of clonal expansions. For technical reasons, blood samples from a couple of patients gave substantially fewer templates, and these samples were excluded from the blood-rectal overlap analysis. Autologous blood-rectal clonal overlap was significantly higher in ulcerative colitis patients than in controls, suggesting increased T cell trafficking to inflamed tissue. Rectal pinch biopsies may have included blood-derived T cells, especially in patients with overt colitis. The healthy control group was small, consisting of only four individuals. Because repertoires came from total lymphocyte DNA, patterns in rare subsets such as regulatory T cells may not be reflected.

During colonoscopy, one to two pinch biopsies were obtained from the rectum for research purposes. In controls, colonoscopy was performed for suspected IBD, macroscopically and histologically normal endoscopy was observed, and no IBD diagnosis was made within the following year. Rectal biopsies were digested with proteinase K before DNA isolation. The Wizard kit (Promega) was used to extract genomic DNA from the blood and intestinal samples. Rearranged CDR3 beta regions were amplified from genomic DNA with multiplex V and J primers using the immunoSEQ TRB Survey service. Survey-level sequencing depth of up to 500,000 reads per sample was used to keep depth equal across samples. The libraries were purified, combined into pools and sequenced with Illumina technology. Per the source publication's procedure: Productive clonality, sample overlap, pairwise scatters, CDR3 beta length, V/D/J gene usage and productiveness were assessed with immunoSEQ online tools. Alongside Shannon and Simpson indices, calculated diversity was computed as the number of unique rearrangements divided by total templates, multiplied by 100. Principal component analysis was performed on Z-score normalized data with the R prcomp function and the ggbiplot package. Morisita's index was used to quantify the clonal overlap between blood and rectum within each subject. What TCRdb holds here is the immuneACCESS table cut down to in-frame rearrangements. Part of the clones is not present; checked against another copy, under half of the missing clones reflect an unresolved V gene, and the others are unexplained. The V and J calls and clone size were taken over from that table, and D and trimming were inferred from the DNA. The sample yields roughly 16,000 clones; 80% were counted once. The top ten clones comprise 6% to 9.5% of the sample.

The receptor chain draws on TRBV19 and TRBJ2-2; TRBD1 fits 7 bases in the junction. The receptor comes from a boy aged 10-17 years who was a control in a study of pediatric ulcerative colitis. What was sequenced was gut tissue. The CDR3 loop reads CASSRGTGELFF. The bases are TGTGCCAGTAGCAGGGGGACCGGGGAGCTGTTTTTT.